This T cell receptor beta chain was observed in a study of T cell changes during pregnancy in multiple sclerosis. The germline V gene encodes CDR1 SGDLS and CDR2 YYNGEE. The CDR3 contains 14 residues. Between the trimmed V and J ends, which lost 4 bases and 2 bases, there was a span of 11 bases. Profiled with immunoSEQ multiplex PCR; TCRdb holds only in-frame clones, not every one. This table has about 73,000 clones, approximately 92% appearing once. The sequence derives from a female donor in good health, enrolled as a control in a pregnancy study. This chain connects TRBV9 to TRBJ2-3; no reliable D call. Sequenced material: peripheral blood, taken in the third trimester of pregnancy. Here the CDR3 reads CASSPQSSTDTQYF. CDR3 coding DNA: TGTGCCAGCAGCCCGCAGTCCTCCACAGATACGCAGTATTTT. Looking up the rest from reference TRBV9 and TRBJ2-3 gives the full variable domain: DSGVTQTPKHLITATGQRVTLRCSPRSGDLSVYWYQQSLDQGLQFLIQYYNGEERAKGNILERFSAQQFPDLHSELNLSSLELGDSALYFCASSPQSSTDTQYFGPGTRLTVL.